These T cell receptor beta chains were read from a single sample in a study of immune characterization of retroperitoneal liposarcoma. Each CDR3 protein is one row after TCRdb ran MiXCR on the PCR reads. The sample contains 8,000 to 13,000 distinct CDR3 sequences, around a quarter of which appear only once. Sequencing was performed on tumor tissue. The receptor set was obtained from a female donor with retroperitoneal liposarcoma. Both conserved end residues are trimmed from each CDR3. Each record gives: V gene, J gene, CDR3 protein.

TRBV7-2	TRBJ2-3	ASSFSGSRGTQY
TRBV6-1	TRBJ2-1	ASSPGSGANEQF
TRBV7-2	TRBJ1-1	ASSPFKSANTEAF
TRBV7-2	TRBJ1-6	ASSWGRVSNSPLH
TRBV6-1	.	ASRWGYNEQY
TRBV25-1	TRBJ2-3	ATRGGVGTDTQY
TRBV6-1	.	ASSPRGGFHEQY
TRBV12-3/TRBV12-4	.	ASRPFLGEQF
TRBV6-6	.	ASSYLAESAYNEQY
TRBV6-1	TRBJ2-1	ASTPTSRSSYEQF
TRBV7-8	TRBJ1-2	ASRQSPGYGYT
TRBV6-2/TRBV6-3	.	ASRNPWPGQGLWNEQY
TRBV7-2	TRBJ1-6	ASSLGRNSPLH
TRBV12-3/TRBV12-4	TRBJ2-1	ASRQGTVYNEQF
TRBV7-2	.	ASSRTSSSYNEQY
TRBV7-6	TRBJ2-1	ASSLEAVGYNEQF
TRBV12-3/TRBV12-4	TRBJ2-3	ASSFRGRSTDTQY
TRBV6-1	TRBJ1-2	ASSEPGGGYGYT
TRBV6-1	TRBJ2-7	ASRAEEVGYEQY
TRBV6-1	TRBJ1-2	ASSPQGGGSGYT
TRBV10-3	TRBJ2-3	AIRSTLAASTDTQY
TRBV7-8	TRBJ2-1	ASSLSQGGRTYNEQF
TRBV11-2	.	ASSRQAGAKNIQF
TRBV11-2	TRBJ2-3	ASSSRDPRADTQY
TRBV6-1	TRBJ1-4	ASRPPGTSNEKLF
TRBV6-1	TRBJ2-1	ASSALTGTHAYEQF
TRBV7-2	TRBJ2-5	ASSLAAMETQY
TRBV12-3/TRBV12-4	TRBJ2-1	ASTISGTYNEQF
TRBV6-1	TRBJ1-1	ASRPGQGAFEAF
TRBV6-1	TRBJ2-6	ASSVQGAGANVLT
TRBV6-1	TRBJ1-2	ASSDGQGGEGYT
TRBV7-9	TRBJ2-1	ASSLESGRIGGEQF
TRBV6-1	TRBJ2-5	ASRLNQETQY
TRBV6-1	.	ASSLPHGMTYEQY
TRBV7-6	TRBJ1-1	ASSLDAGVAENTEAF
TRBV11-3	TRBJ2-2	ASSFAFGANTGELF
TRBV6-1	TRBJ1-2	ASRRDTSVNYGYT
TRBV6-1	TRBJ1-6	ASSEAPAGGSPLH
TRBV6-6	TRBJ1-1	ASSYSNKGNTEAF
TRBV12-3/TRBV12-4	TRBJ2-7	ASSPLLAGGTYEQY
TRBV27	.	ASSSTGAGENEQY
TRBV6-1	TRBJ2-1	ASSEREAETQF
TRBV4-1	TRBJ2-7	ASSQGLAGAYEQY
TRBV6-1	TRBJ2-1	ASFAPAGSEQF
TRBV7-8	.	ASSSPEGFPEQY
TRBV6-1	TRBJ2-2	ATRRGRLGTGELF
TRBV7-6	.	ASSLEGGSREQY
TRBV7-8	TRBJ2-5	ASSLGTNNEQY
TRBV7-3	.	ASSEGTSVDNEQY
TRBV7-6	.	ASSLGRQGPPYEQY
TRBV10-3	TRBJ2-5	AIRATGTQETQY
TRBV25-1	TRBJ2-4	ASSEEGLVHEQY
TRBV12-3/TRBV12-4	TRBJ2-1	ASSPRGDEQF